The source of this TCR beta chain is a study of T cell repertoires in cytomegalovirus infection. About the research overall: It was the public TCR beta signatures that indicated both CMV infection and matching HLA type.

Study conclusions and caveats: What dominated the ex vivo response were HLA-C-restricted CMV-specific TCR beta clonotypes. Identification of carriers of CMV plus the relevant HLA was performed using cumulative public TCR beta family frequency.

Each CDR3 protein is one row after TCRdb ran MiXCR on the reads. The data hold just over 300,000 distinct CDR3 sequences, with roughly a sixth observed a single time. A note on this clonotype: Its antigen is not identified.

The sample was PBMCs. The TCR comes from a human donor in good health (CMV status not recorded). Some clones in this sample may be carry-over from other donors' samples.

This CDR3 reads CSARDYDTTSNQPQHF. DNA of the CDR3: TGCAGTGCTAGAGATTATGATACCACCAGCAATCAGCCCCAGCATTTT. J is TRBJ1-5 and V is TRBV20-1; D ambiguous. Per the germline V gene, CDR1 is DFQATT and CDR2 is SNEGSKA (reference sequence). The V and J ends lost 0 bases and 1 base respectively, with 13 bases between them. The CDR3 contains 16 residues.